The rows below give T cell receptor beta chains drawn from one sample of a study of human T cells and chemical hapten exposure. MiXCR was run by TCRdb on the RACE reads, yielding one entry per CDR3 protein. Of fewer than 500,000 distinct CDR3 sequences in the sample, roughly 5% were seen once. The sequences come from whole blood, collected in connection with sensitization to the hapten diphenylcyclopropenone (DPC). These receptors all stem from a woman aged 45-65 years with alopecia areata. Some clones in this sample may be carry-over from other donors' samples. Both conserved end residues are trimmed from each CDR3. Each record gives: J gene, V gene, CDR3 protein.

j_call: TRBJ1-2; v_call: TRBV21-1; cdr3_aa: ASSKGCAGRLYGYT
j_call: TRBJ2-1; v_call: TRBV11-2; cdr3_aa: ASSLLSEQF
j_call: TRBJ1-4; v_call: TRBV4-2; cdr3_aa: ASSQEQEASEKLF
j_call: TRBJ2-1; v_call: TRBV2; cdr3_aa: ASSPDRGLGNEQF
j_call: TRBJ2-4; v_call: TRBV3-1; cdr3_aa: ASSQADLRSKNIQY
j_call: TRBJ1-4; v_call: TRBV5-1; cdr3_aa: ASSPERRTNEKLF
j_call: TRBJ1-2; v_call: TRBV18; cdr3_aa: ASSQGRDGYT
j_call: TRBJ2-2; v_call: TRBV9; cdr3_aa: ASSVGRRNTGELF
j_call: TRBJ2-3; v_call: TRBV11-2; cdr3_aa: ASSLESAGTQY
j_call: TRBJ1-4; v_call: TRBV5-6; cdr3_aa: ASSLAQQGYNEKLF
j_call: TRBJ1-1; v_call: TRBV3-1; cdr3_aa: ASSNLDNLNTEAF
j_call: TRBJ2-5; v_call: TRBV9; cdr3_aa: ASSVGGALETQY
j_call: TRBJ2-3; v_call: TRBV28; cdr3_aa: ASSNSGRAADTQY
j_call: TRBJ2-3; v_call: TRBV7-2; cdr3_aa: ASSSSGSTSTDTQY
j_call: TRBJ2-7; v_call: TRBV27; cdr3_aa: ASSHRGLAYEQY
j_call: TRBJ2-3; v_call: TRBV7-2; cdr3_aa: ASSPTGIADSTDTQY
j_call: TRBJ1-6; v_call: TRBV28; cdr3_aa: ASSLQGASYNSPLH
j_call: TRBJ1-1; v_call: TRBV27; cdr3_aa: ATALGRHTEAF
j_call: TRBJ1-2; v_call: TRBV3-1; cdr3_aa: ASSQDTGRDYGYT
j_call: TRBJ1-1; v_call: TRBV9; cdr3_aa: ASSVGITGSKVNTEAF
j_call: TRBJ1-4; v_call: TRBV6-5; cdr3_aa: ASSSAPNRVEKLF
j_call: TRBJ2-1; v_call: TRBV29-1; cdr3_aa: SVDSQGYEQF
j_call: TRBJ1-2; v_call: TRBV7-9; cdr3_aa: ASSPRTGEYGYT
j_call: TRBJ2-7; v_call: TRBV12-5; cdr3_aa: ASGGDPYEQY
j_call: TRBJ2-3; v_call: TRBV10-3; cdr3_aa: AIGQGGPTDTQY
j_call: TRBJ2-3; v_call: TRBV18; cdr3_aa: ASSHTATDTQY
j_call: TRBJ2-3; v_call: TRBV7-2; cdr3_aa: ASSLAQGKSTQY